One sample yielded the 8 T cell receptor beta chains listed below, sequenced in a study of blood T cell repertoires in COVID-19. Only in-frame clones appear in the TCRdb table, and some are missing; sequencing was by immunoSEQ multiplex PCR. In the table there are about 83,000 clones, roughly 88% of which are singletons. The sample comprised peripheral blood. The source is a man aged 45-65 years with active COVID-19.

This sequence joins TRBV19 and TRBJ2-1, with a tentative D call TRBD1 (6 bases). In germline, CDR1 is LNHDA, CDR2 SQIVND (reference sequence). Trimming took 4 bases from V and 4 from J, leaving 17 bases between them. The CDR3 consists of 16 residues. The CDR3 is CASSTKQGNTYNEQFF. In DNA, the CDR3 is TGTGCCAGTAGTACAAAACAGGGAAATACTTACAATGAGCAGTTCTTC.

The chain has TRBV7-2 and TRBJ1-4, with TRBD1 matching 8 bases. Trimming cost V 4 bases and J 5 bases; bases outside gene matches: 6. The V gene's germline CDR1 is SGHTA and CDR2 FQGNSA. The CDR3 contains 15 residues. In DNA, the CDR3 is TGTGCCAGCAGCTCGAGGACAGGGATGAATGAAAAACTGTTTTTT. Its translation: CASSSRTGMNEKLFF.

The CDR3 reads CASSLVVPTEAFF. In DNA, the CDR3 is TGCGCCAGCAGCTTGGTTGTCCCAACTGAAGCTTTCTTT. V is TRBV5-1 and J is TRBJ1-1; D uncertain. This CDR3 is 13 amino acids long. CDR1 SGHRS and CDR2 YFSETQ come from the germline V gene. The V gene lost 0 bases and the J gene lost 5 bases, with 8 bases spanning the gap.

V is TRBV7-3 and J is TRBJ2-3, with TRBD2 identical over 11 bases. The CDR3 totals 16 residues. The germline gives CDR1 SGHTA, CDR2 FQGTGA. With 5 bases clipped from V and 5 bases from J, the junction kept 9 bases outside the gene matches. The chain's CDR3 is CASSEGGLAGGDTQYF. The CDR3 nucleotides are TGTGCCAGCAGCGAGGGGGGCCTAGCGGGAGGAGATACGCAGTATTTT.

The gene calls are TRBV5-8 and TRBJ2-2; D is undetermined. The CDR3 is made up of 14 amino acids. Germline lookup yields CDR1 SGHTS and CDR2 YDEGEE. V was pared by 0 bases and J by 5 bases, with 8 bases between. CDR3 nucleotides: TGTGCCAGCAGCTTGGCCCTTCGGACCGGGGAGCTGTTTTTT. It is translated as CASSLALRTGELFF.

This clone was picked up one time. The chain employs TRBV6-5 and TRBJ2-5; D call uncertain. CDR3 length equals 15 residues. V lost 2 bases to trimming and J lost 5 bases, with 15 bases between them. Germline V lookup: CDR1 MNHEY, CDR2 SVGAGI. CDR3 amino acids: CASSYEQSIQETQYF. In nucleotides, the CDR3 is TGTGCCAGCAGTTACGAACAGTCCATTCAGGAGACCCAGTACTTC.

The gene calls are TRBV3-1 (or the pseudogene TRBV3-2) and TRBJ2-1; a weak D match, TRBD2 (7 bases). CDR1 is LGHDT, CDR2 YNNKEL, per germline (reference sequence). The CDR3 sequence is 18 residues long. Trimming removed 2 bases at V and 0 bases at J, with 17 bases between. The CDR3 sequence: CASSQLPGGRGSYNEQFF. The CDR3 nucleotides read TGTGCCAGCAGCCAACTCCCCGGGGGGCGGGGCTCCTACAATGAGCAGTTCTTC.

The V and J genes are TRBV6-1 and TRBJ2-7, with D possibly being TRBD1 (5 bases). Germline CDR1 MNHNS, CDR2 SASEGT. Trimming removed 1 base from V and 0 bases from J, with 10 bases in between. The CDR3 has 15 residues. CDR3: CASSEGQRSSYEQYF. Written as DNA, the CDR3 is TGTGCCAGCAGTGAAGGACAGAGAAGCTCCTACGAGCAGTACTTC.